This T cell receptor beta chain is drawn from a study of metastatic and nonmetastatic thyroid tumors. On the study more broadly: Comparison of repertoires was carried out across blood and tumor or nodule tissue from malignant and benign thyroid patients. Study-wide findings and caveats: According to reports, the diversity of TCR beta was significantly higher in malignant thyroid tumors than in benign nodules, and this held in both blood and tumor samples.

Concerning this clone: Its antigen is not known.

Source study methods: CDR3 was compared across clinicopathological groups, and the resulting differences were used to build a distant-metastasis classifier for papillary thyroid cancer. From the PCR reads, TCRdb re-called clones with MiXCR. None of the V and J calls come from the authors' own analysis; TCRdb made them. This table has over 55,000 clones, 25% to 35% appearing once. The entire patient cohort was treatment-naive prior to thyroid surgery. The TCR was taken from a female donor with papillary thyroid cancer or a benign thyroid nodule (not recorded which). Some clones in this sample may be carry-over from other donors' samples. Sequencing used blood.

The CDR3: CASSSGTPSSSYEQYF. DNA for the CDR3: TGCGCCAGCAGCTCCGGGACACCCTCGAGCTCCTACGAGCAGTACTTC. The genes are TRBV5-1 and TRBJ2-7, with D possibly being TRBD1 (6 bases). V dropped 3 bases and J dropped 0 bases, with 16 bases sitting between them. The CDR3 extends over 16 amino acids. Germline CDR1 reads SGHRS; CDR2 reads YFSETQ.